These 21 T cell receptor beta chains originate from one sample sequenced in a study of shared clonotypes between healthy human individuals. TCRdb keeps only in-frame clones here, not all; method: immunoSEQ multiplex PCR. The sample holds some 2 million clones, about 95% seen once. The naive CD8 population came from CD45RO-negative cells selected for CCR7, without terminally differentiated effector memory CD45RA+ cells. The source material was naive CD8+ T cells sorted from blood. These receptors came from a man younger than 35 in good health.

This clone was observed once. This sequence joins TRBV28 and TRBJ1-2; TRBD1 agrees at 10 bases. V was pared by 4 bases and J by 2 bases, with 7 bases of the junction left unmatched. This CDR3 spans 16 amino acids. The germline gives CDR1 MDHEN, CDR2 SYDVKM. The CDR3 reads CASSSMTGGVNYGYTF. The CDR3 DNA follows: TGTGCCAGCAGTTCCATGACAGGGGGCGTCAACTATGGCTACACCTTC.

This chain connects TRBV7-9 to TRBJ2-1; D call uncertain. V shed 4 bases and J shed 8 bases, with 12 bases lying between them. Germline-derived CDR1 and CDR2 are SEHNR and FQNEAQ (reference sequence). This CDR3 contains 13 residues. The CDR3 DNA reads as TGTGCCAGCAGCTCTTCGGACCCCGATGAGCAGTTCTTC. As protein: CASSSSDPDEQFF.

The chain combines TRBV15 with TRBJ2-7, with D maybe TRBD1 (6 bases). V lost 5 bases and J 3 bases, leaving 14 bases between the germline ends. Germline values: CDR1 LNHNV, CDR2 YYDKDF (reference sequence). The length of the CDR3 is 14 residues. CDR3 in amino acids: CATSEDSTSYEQYF. The CDR3 DNA sequence: TGTGCCACCAGCGAGGACAGTACAAGCTACGAGCAGTACTTC.

J is TRBJ1-6 and V is TRBV15, with D possibly being TRBD1 (5 bases). Germline V lookup: CDR1 LNHNV, CDR2 YYDKDF (reference sequence). The CDR3 covers 16 residues. The V end lost 5 bases, the J end lost 6 bases, and 17 bases lay between the germline ends. The CDR3 sequence: CATSGTPHGANSPLHF. The CDR3 coding sequence is TGTGCCACCAGCGGAACCCCCCACGGGGCTAATTCACCCCTCCACTTT.

This chain joins TRBV19 and TRBJ2-6; a possible D gene is TRBD2 (5 bases). CDR1 is LNHDA and CDR2 is SQIVND in the germline V gene (reference sequence). CDR3 size: 14 residues. Trimming left V 5 bases short and J 4 bases short, with 9 bases between. CDR3 sequence (DNA): TGTGCCAGTAGTCTTGGGGAGGGGGCCAACGTCCTGACTTTC. Protein product: CASSLGEGANVLTF.

The chain is built from TRBV13 and TRBJ2-2; 11 nucleotides line up with TRBD2. The length of the CDR3 is 16 residues. Germline V gene data show CDR1 as PRHDT and CDR2 as FYEKMQ (reference sequence). Unmatched junction bases numbered 4, after V lost 1 base and J lost 6 bases. The CDR3 spells CASSLELAGDAGELFF. CDR3 DNA: TGTGCCAGCAGCTTAGAACTAGCGGGAGACGCCGGGGAGCTGTTTTTT.

The gene calls are TRBV7-9 and TRBJ1-2; 8 bases align to TRBD1. Germline V gene lookup returns CDR1 SEHNR and CDR2 FQNEAQ (reference sequence). The CDR3 consists of 16 residues. Germline trimming cut 5 bases from V and 6 bases from J; bases unmatched to any gene: 14. The CDR3 nucleotides are TGTGCCAGCAGCCTGACCGCGGGGCAGGGGGCAGATGGCTACACCTTC. This gives the protein CASSLTAGQGADGYTF.

The genes are TRBV27 and TRBJ2-3, with a weak D call TRBD2 (5 bases). The CDR3 is 14 amino acids. CDR1 and CDR2 (germline): MNHEY, SMNVEV (reference sequence). Trimming left V 4 bases short and J 0 bases short, with 8 bases between. The CDR3 protein is CASSSRTSTDTQYF. The CDR3 region has the DNA TGTGCCAGCAGTTCCCGGACTAGCACAGATACGCAGTATTTT.

This chain connects TRBV7-2 to TRBJ2-3; 7 bases are a match to TRBD2. V lost 4 bases and J lost 0; bases outside the gene matches: 16. The germline V gene has CDR1 SGHTA and CDR2 FQGNSA. This CDR3 has 19 amino acids. This CDR3 reads CASSSPVRDYGASTDTQYF. In nucleotides, the CDR3 is TGTGCCAGCAGCTCCCCGGTCCGGGACTACGGGGCTAGCACAGATACGCAGTATTTT.

The rearrangement uses TRBV2 and TRBJ2-5; weak D call: TRBD2 (6 bases). Deletions cut 6 bases from V and 0 bases from J, with 11 bases between. CDR3 length: 14 amino acids. Germline CDR1 is SNHLY and CDR2 is FYNNEI. The CDR3 spells CASRGRTYQETQYF. DNA for the CDR3: TGTGCCAGCAGGGGGAGGACCTACCAAGAGACCCAGTACTTC. The entire variable domain, with the rest obtained from reference TRBV2 and TRBJ2-5, is as follows: EPEVTQTPSHQVTQMGQEVILRCVPISNHLYFYWYRQILGQKVEFLVSFYNNEISEKSEIFDDQFSVERPDGSNFTLKIRSTKLEDSAMYFCASRGRTYQETQYFGPGTRLLVL.

The rearrangement joins TRBV4-1 to TRBJ1-5; D remains unclear. Per germline, CDR1 MGHRA and CDR2 YSYEKL. The CDR3 is made up of 14 amino acids. V dropped 1 base and J dropped 4 bases, with 8 bases sitting between them. The CDR3 sequence is CASSQAPGNQPQHF. Written as DNA, the CDR3 is TGCGCCAGCAGCCAAGCCCCAGGAAATCAGCCCCAGCATTTT.

Details on this clone: This may be a read error: a much more frequent sequence differs by one nucleotide. The sample has other DNA sequences that encode this CDR3 too. The chain is built from TRBV19 and TRBJ2-7, with 8 nucleotides matching TRBD2. Germline CDR1 reads LNHDA; CDR2 reads SQIVND (reference sequence). CDR3 length: 14 residues. Unmatched junction bases numbered 6, after V lost 5 bases and J lost 3 bases. CDR3 sequence (DNA): TGTGCCAGTAGTCCCGGGACTAGAGGCTACGAGCAGTACTTC. This codes for CASSPGTRGYEQYF.

In the case of this clone: Other nucleotide sequences from this sample produce the same CDR3. The chain has TRBV11-2 and TRBJ1-6, with no clear D. This CDR3 region has 16 residues. V dropped 4 bases and J dropped 0 bases, with 10 bases sitting between them. Looked up from germline, CDR1 is SGHAT and CDR2 is FQNNGV. The CDR3 is CASSSRGSSYNSPLHF. Here the CDR3 DNA reads TGTGCCAGCAGCTCCCGGGGTAGCTCCTATAATTCACCCCTCCACTTT.

The rearrangement uses TRBV7-9 and TRBJ1-4; a weak D match, TRBD1 (6 bases). Germline CDR1 reads SEHNR; CDR2 reads FQNEAQ (reference sequence). This CDR3 has 14 residues. The V end was cut by 4 bases, the J end by 8 bases, with 14 bases between. CDR3: CASSSGGPGEKLFF. CDR3 bases: TGTGCCAGCAGCTCTGGGGGGCCGGGGGAAAAACTGTTTTTT.

With regard to this clone: Other DNA sequences in this specimen translate into the identical CDR3. The chain carries TRBV7-9 and TRBJ2-6; D remains ambiguous. Germline V gene data show CDR1 as SEHNR and CDR2 as FQNEAQ (reference sequence). The CDR3 has 13 residues. V was cut by 6 bases and J by 4 bases, with 7 bases left in between. The CDR3 nucleotides are TGTGCCAGCAGTTCCCCAGGGGCCAACGTCCTGACTTTC. Its translation: CASSSPGANVLTF.

The V gene is TRBV7-9, the J gene TRBJ2-1, with 8 bases matching TRBD1. Germline V gene lookup returns CDR1 SEHNR and CDR2 FQNEAQ (reference sequence). V dropped 2 bases and J dropped 4; count of bases not matched to a gene: 16. CDR3 length equals 19 residues. The DNA of the CDR3 is TGTGCCAGCAGCTTACCGGGACCACAGGGGGAACGGAGGTACAATGAGCAGTTCTTC. Its translation: CASSLPGPQGERRYNEQFF.

This sequence joins TRBV6-1 and TRBJ2-5, with 7 nucleotides matching TRBD2. CDR3 length: 15 residues. CDR1 MNHNS and CDR2 SASEGT come from the germline V gene. Trimming removed 1 base from V and 5 bases from J; junction bases left unmatched: 7. The CDR3 bases are TGTGCCAGCAGTGAAGTGGATCGGGAGGTCGAGACCCAGTACTTC. The encoded protein is CASSEVDREVETQYF.

Only one count was recorded for this clone. V is TRBV7-9 and J is TRBJ1-1; a weak D match, TRBD1 (6 bases). Looked up from germline, CDR1 is SEHNR and CDR2 is FQNEAQ (reference sequence). The CDR3 contains 14 residues. Between the trimmed V and J ends, which lost 3 bases and 5 bases, there was a span of 13 bases. This CDR3 reads CASSFLGGKTEAFF. CDR3 nucleotides: TGTGCCAGCAGCTTCTTGGGGGGCAAGACTGAAGCTTTCTTT.

The chain links TRBV7-6 to TRBJ1-2, with D possibly matching TRBD1 (6 bases). Trimming stripped 6 bases from V and 2 bases from J, with 10 bases between. The length of the CDR3 is 13 residues. Looked up from germline, CDR1 is SGHVS and CDR2 is FNYEAQ. The CDR3 sequence is CASSSGVNYGYTF. The CDR3, as DNA: TGTGCCAGCAGTTCAGGGGTGAACTATGGCTACACCTTC. Drawing the rest from reference TRBV7-6 and TRBJ1-2, the complete variable domain is GAGVSQSPRYKVTKRGQDVALRCDPISGHVSLYWYRQALGQGPEFLTYFNYEAQQDKSGLPNDRFSAERPEGSISTLTIQRTEQRDSAMYRCASSSGVNYGYTFGSGTRLTVV.

The V and J genes are TRBV5-1 and TRBJ1-1; 7 bases match TRBD1. This CDR3 is 14 amino acids long. CDR1 is SGHRS, CDR2 YFSETQ, per germline. V shed 5 bases and J 1 base; nucleotides not matched to a gene: 5. The CDR3 is CASSYRGENTEAFF. The DNA of the CDR3 is TGCGCCAGCAGTTACAGGGGAGAGAACACTGAAGCTTTCTTT.

The chain employs TRBV30 and TRBJ2-5; TRBD1 might be the D (5 bases). The length of the CDR3 is 11 residues. Germline lookup yields CDR1 GTSNPN and CDR2 SVGIG (reference sequence). The V end was cut by 5 bases, the J end by 9 bases, with 13 bases between. CDR3 protein: CAWGVVGAQYF. The CDR3 nucleotides read TGTGCCTGGGGGGTGGTAGGGGCCCAGTACTTC.